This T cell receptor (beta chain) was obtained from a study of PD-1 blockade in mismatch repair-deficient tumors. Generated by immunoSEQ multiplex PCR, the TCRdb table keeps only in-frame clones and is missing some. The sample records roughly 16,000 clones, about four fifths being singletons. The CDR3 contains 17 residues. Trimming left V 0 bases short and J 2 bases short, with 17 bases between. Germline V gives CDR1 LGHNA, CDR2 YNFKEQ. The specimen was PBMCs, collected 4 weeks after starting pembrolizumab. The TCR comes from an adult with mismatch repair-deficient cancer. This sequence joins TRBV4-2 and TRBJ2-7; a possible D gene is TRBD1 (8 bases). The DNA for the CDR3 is TGTGCCAGCAGCCAAGACCAGGGGGCGGGAGTCCCCTACGAGCAGTACTTC. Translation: CASSQDQGAGVPYEQYF.